This entry concerns a single TCR beta chain. The specificity of this receptor is unknown. This record belongs to a study of T cells expressing NK-cell markers (TCRdb year 2020). General notes on the study: In sorted CD3+CD56+NKG2C+, CD3+CD56+NKG2C- and CD3+CD56-NKG2C+ T-cell subsets from 7 or 8 donors, TCR beta-chain repertoires were profiled. Randomly selected healthy volunteers, three men and five women, were used as the eight sequenced donors. Libraries were sequenced as 2 x 150 bp reads on Illumina HiSeq 2000/2500, MiSeq or NextSeq. Seven of the eight sequenced donors were HCMV-seropositive and one was HCMV-seronegative. Summary of the overall study and its limitations: In a handful of donors, the dominant CD3+CD56+NKG2C+ clonotypes were among the top 10 CD8+ clonotypes and accounted for roughly 1.0-8% of CD8+ T cells. It remained unclear whether the expanded NKG2C-expressing T cell clones were specific for HCMV antigens. Those dominant clonotypes were again the most abundant among CD3+CD56-NKG2C+ cells in four donors, at about 28.3-65%.

To determine HCMV serostatus, a commercial ELISA kit was used to detect HCMV-specific IgG in serum. Peripheral blood mononuclear cells were isolated from blood by Ficoll density gradient centrifugation. Data came from an Illumina HiSeq 2000. 5'RACE template switching, by which a universal primer site and unique molecular identifiers were added, was used to make TCR beta cDNA libraries. cDNA synthesis was primed from the TCR beta constant segment and was followed by two successive PCR amplification steps. Under the source paper's analysis protocol: MIGEC handled demultiplexing of the reads and grouping by UMI, while MiTCR was used to assemble and quantify clonotypes. Only TCR cDNA sequences supported by at least two reads were kept to exclude erroneous sequences. The tcR package was used for downstream repertoire analysis, and clonotypes were matched across fractions by CDR3 nucleotide sequence plus V segment. VDJmatch was used to annotate antigen specificity against VDJdb, with one amino acid substitution in CDR3 allowed. Each entry corresponds to one CDR3 protein sequence from reads that TCRdb reprocessed, and DNA is not given. The V and J calls and clone size come from TCRdb's table, not from the authors' own analysis. The sample has roughly 350,000 distinct CDR3 sequences on record. The ten largest account for around 4.9% of the sample.

Via the germline V gene, CDR1 is SNHLY and CDR2 FYNNEI. The CDR3, cysteine through phenylalanine, is 12 amino acids long. No coding sequence is recorded. Material for sequencing was blood T cells: a sorted CD56 or NKG2C T cell subset, CD4+ or CD8+ T cells, or bulk PBMC T cells (not recorded which). This clonotype was sampled from a man aged 18 to 70 in good health. This sequence uses TRBV2 and TRBJ2-7; TCRdb returns TRBD2, unconfirmable since there is no DNA. The CDR3 reads as follows: CASSATGGWQYF.